This passage covers 13 T cell receptor beta chains from one sample sequenced in a study of shared clonotypes between healthy human individuals. This table comes from immunoSEQ multiplex PCR, and its TCRdb copy is limited to in-frame clones, with some not included. This sample has 850,000 to 1,200,000 clones, with 60% to 80% found just once. The specimen was memory CD4+ T cells sorted from blood. Subset specified: CD45RA-negative fraction. Receptor source: a man younger than 35 in good health.

The rearrangement links TRBV5-4 to TRBJ1-5; D may be TRBD1 (5 bases). CDR1 SGHNT and CDR2 YYREEE come from the germline V gene (reference sequence). The CDR3 length is 14 residues. V was trimmed by 3 bases and J by 5 bases, leaving 12 bases between them. Here the CDR3 DNA reads TGTGCCAGCAGCTCCCTCTGGGGGGATCAGCCCCAGCATTTT. This codes for CASSSLWGDQPQHF.

The chain joins TRBV10-1 to TRBJ2-1, with D tentatively TRBD2 (6 bases). CDR3 length: 17 residues. V was trimmed by 3 bases and J by 2 bases, leaving 17 bases between them. Germline CDR1 WNHNN, CDR2 SYGVQD (reference sequence). CDR3 DNA: TGCGCCAGCAGTGACTCGATCGGGACTCGGACCTACAATGAGCAGTTCTTC. Residues: CASSDSIGTRTYNEQFF.

V usage is TRBV19 and J usage is TRBJ2-2; D remains ambiguous. CDR1 is LNHDA, CDR2 SQIVND, per germline (reference sequence). This CDR3 has 13 residues. V was cut by 1 base and J by 8 bases, with 8 bases left in between. The CDR3 region is CASSIVPVGELFF. The DNA for the CDR3 is TGTGCCAGTAGTATAGTCCCCGTTGGGGAGCTGTTTTTT.

V and J are TRBV5-6 and TRBJ2-2; 8 bases align to TRBD1. The CDR3 has 16 amino acids. The junction had 7 bases not matched to a gene; V was cut back by 2 bases and J by 4 bases. Per the germline V gene, CDR1 is SGHDT and CDR2 is YYEEEE. This CDR3 is CASSFRQGLGTGELFF. The CDR3 nucleotides are TGTGCCAGCAGCTTCAGACAGGGGCTGGGCACCGGGGAGCTGTTTTTT. The full variable domain, completed using reference TRBV5-6 and TRBJ2-2, is DAGVTQSPTHLIKTRGQQVTLRCSPKSGHDTVSWYQQALGQGPQFIFQYYEEEERQRGNFPDRFSGHQFPNYSSELNVNALLLGDSALYLCASSFRQGLGTGELFFGEGSRLTVL.

This CDR3 reads CASSIRDSEIYGYTF. In DNA form, the CDR3 reads TGTGCCAGTAGTATCAGGGACAGCGAGATCTATGGCTACACCTTC. The V call is TRBV19, the J call TRBJ1-2; 7 bases map to TRBD1. CDR3 size: 15 residues. CDR1 LNHDA and CDR2 SQIVND come from the germline V gene (reference sequence). V was pared by 3 bases and J by 4 bases, with 8 bases of the junction left unmatched.

V gene TRBV2 combines with J gene TRBJ1-6; tentative D call: TRBD1 (5 bases). Germline V gene sequence: CDR1 SNHLY, CDR2 FYNNEI. Trimming shortened V by 0 bases and J by 3 bases, and 9 bases separated the two germline ends. The CDR3 has 16 residues. The CDR3 spells CASSEAGELYNSPLHF. The DNA for the CDR3 is TGTGCCAGCAGTGAAGCAGGGGAGCTCTATAATTCACCCCTCCACTTT. The whole variable domain, remainder taken from reference TRBV2 and TRBJ1-6, is EPEVTQTPSHQVTQMGQEVILRCVPISNHLYFYWYRQILGQKVEFLVSFYNNEISEKSEIFDDQFSVERPDGSNFTLKIRSTKLEDSAMYFCASSEAGELYNSPLHFGNGTRLTVT.

J is TRBJ2-5 and V is TRBV2; 13 nucleotides align to TRBD2. Trimming at V came to 5 bases and at J to 5 bases, leaving 5 bases not matched to a gene. The CDR3 runs to 15 residues. The V gene's germline CDR1 is SNHLY and CDR2 FYNNEI. The CDR3 spells CASSSTSGRFETQYF. The CDR3 DNA is TGTGCCAGCAGTTCGACTAGCGGGAGGTTCGAGACCCAGTACTTC.

Concerning this clone: The same CDR3 arises from other DNA sequences in this sample as well. V gene TRBV19 combines with J gene TRBJ1-2; no firm D call. The germline CDR1 and CDR2 sequences are LNHDA and SQIVND (reference sequence). The CDR3 contains 13 residues. The ends were cut back, 2 bases at V and 2 bases at J, with 6 bases in the middle. The CDR3 region is CASSILANYGYTF. The CDR3, as DNA: TGTGCCAGTAGTATACTGGCGAACTATGGCTACACCTTC.

The chain links TRBV9 to TRBJ2-2, with D maybe TRBD2 (5 bases). V was clipped by 0 bases and J by 0 bases, with 9 bases between them. CDR1 and CDR2 from the germline V gene are SGDLS and YYNGEE. The CDR3 runs to 16 residues. The CDR3 bases are TGTGCCAGCAGCGTAGCTACGGGGTCGAACACCGGGGAGCTGTTTTTT. Its protein is CASSVATGSNTGELFF.

CDR3 coding DNA: TGTGCCAGCAGCGGAGGACAGGGAGTGGAGACCCAGTACTTC. It translates to CASSGGQGVETQYF. V and J are TRBV9 and TRBJ2-5; 8 nucleotides line up with TRBD1. Germline V gene data show CDR1 as SGDLS and CDR2 as YYNGEE. Trimming took 3 bases from V and 5 from J; bases not matched to a gene: 6. The CDR3 has 14 amino acids.

The chain couples TRBV14 to TRBJ2-5; 8 bases line up with TRBD1. J lost 2 bases, V lost 5 bases, and 7 bases had no gene match. Germline CDR1 SGHDN, CDR2 FVKESK. CDR3 length: 15 amino acids. CDR3 nucleotide sequence: TGTGCCAGCAGCTACCGACAGGGGTTACAAGAGACCCAGTACTTC. Encoded protein: CASSYRQGLQETQYF.

The V gene is TRBV6-1, the J gene TRBJ1-1; D may be TRBD1 (6 bases). There are 12 residues in the CDR3. Germline CDR1 is MNHNS and CDR2 is SASEGT. V was trimmed by 6 bases and J by 7 bases, leaving 12 bases between them. CDR3 residues: CASSRNRDEAFF. CDR3 DNA: TGTGCCAGCAGCCGGAACAGGGATGAAGCTTTCTTT.

The chain has TRBV11-2 and TRBJ2-1; tentatively, D is TRBD1 (6 bases). The CDR3 has 14 amino acids. The ends were cut back, 2 bases at V and 6 bases at J, with 11 bases in the middle. Germline CDR1 is SGHAT and CDR2 is FQNNGV. In nucleotides, the CDR3 is TGTGCCAGCAGCTTAAACAGGGCGGTCAATGAGCAGTTCTTC. As protein: CASSLNRAVNEQFF.